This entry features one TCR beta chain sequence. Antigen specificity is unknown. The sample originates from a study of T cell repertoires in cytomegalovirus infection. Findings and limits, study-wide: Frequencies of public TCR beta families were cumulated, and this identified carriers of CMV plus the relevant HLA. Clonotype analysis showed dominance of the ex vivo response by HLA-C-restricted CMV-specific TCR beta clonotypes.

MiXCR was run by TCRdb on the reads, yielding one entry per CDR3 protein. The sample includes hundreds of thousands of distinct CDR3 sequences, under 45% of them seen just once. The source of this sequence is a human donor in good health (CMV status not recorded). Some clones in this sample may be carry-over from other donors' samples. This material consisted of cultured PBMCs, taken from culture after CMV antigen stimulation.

The DNA for the CDR3 is TGTGCCAGCAGCTTAACGTATAGGCCGAACACTGAAGCTTTCTTT. Its translation is CASSLTYRPNTEAFF. This chain uses TRBV7-2 with TRBJ1-1; D is undetermined. Germline CDR1 reads SGHTA; CDR2 reads FQGNSA. The CDR3 is made up of 15 amino acids. Trimming removed 2 bases from V and 1 base from J, with 11 bases in between.